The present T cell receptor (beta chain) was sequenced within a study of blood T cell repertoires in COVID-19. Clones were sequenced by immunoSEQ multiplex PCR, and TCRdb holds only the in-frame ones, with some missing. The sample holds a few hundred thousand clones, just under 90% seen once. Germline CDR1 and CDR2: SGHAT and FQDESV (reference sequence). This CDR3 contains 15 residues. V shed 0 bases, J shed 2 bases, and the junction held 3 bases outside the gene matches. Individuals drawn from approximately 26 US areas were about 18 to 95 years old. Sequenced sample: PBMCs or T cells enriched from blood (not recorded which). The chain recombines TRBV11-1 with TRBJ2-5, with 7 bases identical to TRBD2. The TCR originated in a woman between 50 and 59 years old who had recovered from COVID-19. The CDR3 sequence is CASSLAAGRQETQYF. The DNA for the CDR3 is TGTGCCAGCAGCTTAGCAGCGGGGCGGCAAGAGACCCAGTACTTC.